This TCR beta chain was found in a study of CD4 T cells in relation to SARS-CoV-2 and coronaviruses. Germline V CDR1 and CDR2: SGHNT, YYREEE (reference sequence). The V gene lost 4 bases and the J gene lost 4 bases, with 14 bases spanning the gap. This CDR3 is 14 amino acids long. The table came from immunoSEQ multiplex PCR; TCRdb's copy has only in-frame clones and leaves some out. The sample has 35,000 to 40,000 clones; 60% to 85% are singletons. This clone was seen a single time. The antigen remains undetermined. The specimen was memory CD4+ T cells from PBMCs, cultured in vitro. This clonotype was sampled from an adult with COVID-19. The chain is built from TRBV5-4 and TRBJ1-1, with TRBD1 as a possible D gene (5 bases). For the CDR3, the DNA is TGTGCCAGCAGCGGGGGGTCCTTGGGCACTGAAGCTTTCTTT. This codes for CASSGGSLGTEAFF.